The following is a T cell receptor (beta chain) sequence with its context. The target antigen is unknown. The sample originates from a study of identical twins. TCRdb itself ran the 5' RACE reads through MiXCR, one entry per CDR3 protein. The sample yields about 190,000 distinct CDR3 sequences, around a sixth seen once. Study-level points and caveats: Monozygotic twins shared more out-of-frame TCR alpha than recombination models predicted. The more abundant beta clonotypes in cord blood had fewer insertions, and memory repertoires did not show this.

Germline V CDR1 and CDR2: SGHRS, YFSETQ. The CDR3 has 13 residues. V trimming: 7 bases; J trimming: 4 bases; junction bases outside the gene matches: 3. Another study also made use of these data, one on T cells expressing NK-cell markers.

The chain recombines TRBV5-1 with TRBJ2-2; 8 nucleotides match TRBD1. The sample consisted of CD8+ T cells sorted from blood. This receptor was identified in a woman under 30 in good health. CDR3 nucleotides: TGCGCCAGCCGACAGGGGATCACCGGGGAGCTGTTTTTT. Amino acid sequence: CASRQGITGELFF.